The 20 T cell receptor beta chains presented below share a single source sample, sequenced in a study of cytomegalovirus exposure and HLA in healthy donors. Both 60 Vbeta primers and 13 Jbeta primers went into the PCR. Sequencing used immunoSEQ multiplex PCR; TCRdb keeps in-frame clones, though not all of them. Altogether tens of thousands of clones are present, over 70% being singletons, with the ten largest covering around 7.6%. Sequencing input: PBMCs. Receptors originate from a man aged 55 to 70 in good health and CMV-seropositive.

Remarks on this clone: Other nucleotide sequences from this sample produce the same CDR3. V and J are TRBV7-9 and TRBJ2-7; D gene uncertain. V gave up 5 bases and J gave up 3 bases, with 11 bases separating them. CDR3 size: 13 residues. Germline CDR1 and CDR2: SEHNR and FQNEAQ (reference sequence). CDR3 residues: CASSRGAVYEQYF. CDR3 bases: TGTGCCAGCAGCCGCGGCGCCGTCTACGAGCAGTACTTC.

The rearrangement joins TRBV10-3 to TRBJ2-1; 14 bases are a match to TRBD2. The J segment lost 7 bases and the V segment lost 2 bases, leaving 10 bases of the junction unmatched. Germline V gives CDR1 ENHRY, CDR2 SYGVKD. The CDR3 loop spans 18 amino acids. The chain's CDR3 is CAISEMTGTSGSGNEQFF. CDR3 coding DNA: TGTGCCATCAGTGAGATGACCGGGACTAGCGGGAGTGGGAATGAGCAGTTCTTC.

The chain is built from TRBV6-5 and TRBJ1-2; D is undetermined. Germline lookup yields CDR1 MNHEY and CDR2 SVGAGI. The CDR3 contains 15 residues. Deletions cut 7 bases from V and 3 bases from J, with 18 bases between. The CDR3 region is CASKRSPGADYGYTF. The CDR3 coding sequence is TGTGCCAGCAAGAGATCCCCCGGAGCCGACTATGGCTACACCTTC.

The count of this clone is one. The V call is TRBV25-1, the J call TRBJ1-1; no definite D call. The germline V gene has CDR1 MGHDK and CDR2 SYGVNS. The CDR3 runs 13 residues. V gave up 1 base and J gave up 8 bases, with 11 bases separating them. The CDR3 spells CASSEFEGKEAFF. CDR3 coding DNA: TGTGCCAGCAGTGAATTCGAGGGAAAGGAAGCTTTCTTT. Supplemented by reference TRBV25-1 and TRBJ1-1, the full variable domain reads EADIYQTPRYLVIGTGKKITLECSQTMGHDKMYWYQQDPGMELHLIHYSYGVNSTEKGDLSSESTVSRIRTEHFPLTLESARPSHTSQYLCASSEFEGKEAFFGQGTRLTVV.

The chain combines TRBV7-8 with TRBJ1-1, with 7 bases matching TRBD1. The CDR3 contains 14 residues. Trimming at V came to 5 bases and at J to 5 bases, leaving 8 bases not matched to a gene. Germline CDR1 SGHVS, CDR2 FQNEAQ. The CDR3 protein is CASSDIQGITEAFF. The CDR3 DNA sequence: TGTGCCAGCAGCGATATACAGGGGATTACTGAAGCTTTCTTT.

This clone appeared a few times. This sequence joins TRBV11-2 and TRBJ2-7; TRBD1 might be the D (5 bases). CDR1 and CDR2 (germline): SGHAT, FQNNGV. CDR3 size: 15 residues. With 1 base removed from V and 3 bases from J, the gap between germline ends came to 13 bases. The CDR3 here is CASSLGSGKGYEQYF. The CDR3 nucleotides read TGTGCCAGCAGCTTAGGGTCAGGGAAGGGCTACGAGCAGTACTTC.

This clone appeared a few times. The J gene is TRBJ1-1, the V gene TRBV5-1; TRBD1 aligns across 7 bases. Germline values: CDR1 SGHRS, CDR2 YFSETQ. J was trimmed by 0 bases and V by 4 bases; bases with no gene match: 12. The CDR3 covers 17 residues. This chain's CDR3 is CASSELRTGEMNTEAFF. The CDR3 nucleotides are TGCGCCAGCAGCGAACTGAGGACAGGAGAAATGAACACTGAAGCTTTCTTT.

V and J are TRBV2 and TRBJ2-7; 10 bases match TRBD1. Unmatched junction bases numbered 11, after V lost 8 bases and J lost 1 base. The CDR3 runs 16 residues. Germline V gene sequence: CDR1 SNHLY, CDR2 FYNNEI. The CDR3 DNA sequence: TGTGCCAGCTCCCGGGACAGGGGCACCGGGTCCTACGAGCAGTACTTC. Residues: CASSRDRGTGSYEQYF. The variable domain in full, completed from reference TRBV2 and TRBJ2-7, reads EPEVTQTPSHQVTQMGQEVILRCVPISNHLYFYWYRQILGQKVEFLVSFYNNEISEKSEIFDDQFSVERPDGSNFTLKIRSTKLEDSAMYFCASSRDRGTGSYEQYFGPGTRLTVT.

V usage is TRBV5-1 and J usage is TRBJ2-2; 11 bases match TRBD1. The CDR3 extends over 15 amino acids. Trimming at V came to 6 bases and at J to 7 bases, leaving 8 bases not matched to a gene. CDR1 SGHRS and CDR2 YFSETQ come from the germline V gene. The CDR3 nucleotides read TGCGCCAGCAAGGGACAGGGGGTAGGCGACGGGGAGCTGTTTTTT. Amino acid sequence: CASKGQGVGDGELFF.

The rearrangement links TRBV29-1 to TRBJ1-2; D is unclear. The V gene's germline CDR1 is SQVTM and CDR2 ANQGSEA. V gave up 7 bases and J gave up 5 bases, with 11 bases separating them. This CDR3 spans 11 amino acids. CDR3 region: CSDATIYGYTF. CDR3 DNA sequence: TGCAGCGACGCTACGATTTATGGCTACACCTTC.

The V call is TRBV9, the J call TRBJ1-4; D gene uncertain. Trimming left V 0 bases short and J 3 bases short, with 9 bases between. CDR1 is SGDLS, CDR2 YYNGEE, per germline. There are 15 residues in the CDR3. The CDR3 spells CASSVVGGANEKLFF. CDR3 nucleotides: TGTGCCAGCAGCGTAGTTGGCGGGGCTAATGAAAAACTGTTTTTT. Looking up the rest from reference TRBV9 and TRBJ1-4 gives the full variable domain: DSGVTQTPKHLITATGQRVTLRCSPRSGDLSVYWYQQSLDQGLQFLIQYYNGEERAKGNILERFSAQQFPDLHSELNLSSLELGDSALYFCASSVVGGANEKLFFGSGTQLSVL.

The chain has TRBV7-9 and TRBJ2-7, with D unclear. With 2 bases removed from V and 2 bases from J, the gap between germline ends came to 10 bases. The CDR3 is 14 residues long. Germline V CDR1 and CDR2: SEHNR, FQNEAQ (reference sequence). Written as DNA, the CDR3 is TGTGCCAGCAGCTTAAGCTTGTCGACCTACGAGCAGTACTTC. This codes for CASSLSLSTYEQYF. Full variable domain (remainder filled in from reference TRBV7-9 and TRBJ2-7): DTGVSQNPRHKITKRGQNVTFRCDPISEHNRLYWYRQTLGQGPEFLTYFQNEAQLEKSRLLSDRFSAERPKGSFSTLEIQRTEQGDSAMYLCASSLSLSTYEQYFGPGTRLTVT.

V is TRBV7-8 and J is TRBJ1-1; D unresolved. CDR3 length equals 14 residues. Germline-derived CDR1 and CDR2 are SGHVS and FQNEAQ. The V end lost 5 bases, the J end lost 0 bases, and 10 bases lay between the germline ends. DNA for the CDR3: TGTGCCAGCAGCCCAAATCCGGTGAACACTGAAGCTTTCTTT. Protein product: CASSPNPVNTEAFF.

This clone was observed once. This chain connects TRBV11-3 to TRBJ1-1; 8 positions match TRBD1. V lost 3 bases to trimming and J lost 7 bases; unmatched junction nucleotides: 10. Germline CDR1 and CDR2: SGHNT and YENEEA. This CDR3 has 15 amino acids. The CDR3 bases are TGTGCCAGCAGCTTCGGGACAGGCGCCTATCTTGAAGCTTTCTTT. It specifies CASSFGTGAYLEAFF. The whole variable domain, filled in from reference TRBV11-3 and TRBJ1-1, reads EAGVVQSPRYKIIEKKQPVAFWCNPISGHNTLYWYLQNLGQGPELLIRYENEEAVDDSQLPKDRFSAERLKGVDSTLKIQPAELGDSAVYLCASSFGTGAYLEAFFGQGTRLTVV.

J is TRBJ2-3 and V is TRBV7-9, with 9 bases matching TRBD1. Per germline, CDR1 SEHNR and CDR2 FQNEAQ (reference sequence). The J segment lost 3 bases and the V segment lost 5 bases, leaving 6 bases of the junction unmatched. The CDR3 loop spans 15 amino acids. The CDR3 loop is CASSRAGTGTDTQYF. CDR3 DNA sequence: TGTGCCAGCAGCCGGGCCGGGACAGGGACAGATACGCAGTATTTT.

The rearrangement uses TRBV11-2 and TRBJ1-1, with D hard to call. The CDR3 consists of 15 residues. V lost 0 bases, J lost 1 base, and 9 bases lay in between. The germline V gene encodes CDR1 SGHAT and CDR2 FQNNGV. The CDR3 reads CASSLDLSRNTEAFF. Here the CDR3 DNA reads TGTGCCAGCAGCTTAGATCTGTCGCGGAACACTGAAGCTTTCTTT. Full variable domain (missing parts from reference TRBV11-2 and TRBJ1-1): EAGVAQSPRYKIIEKRQSVAFWCNPISGHATLYWYQQILGQGPKLLIQFQNNGVVDDSQLPKDRFSAERLKGVDSTLKIQPAKLEDSAVYLCASSLDLSRNTEAFFGQGTRLTVV.

This rearrangement joins TRBV2 to TRBJ2-3, with 7 bases fitting TRBD1. After removal of 4 bases from V and 0 bases from J, the junction contained 4 bases not matched to a gene. Germline V gives CDR1 SNHLY, CDR2 FYNNEI. This CDR3 is built from 15 residues. The CDR3 bases are TGTGCCAGCAGTGCGACAGGGATCAGCACAGATACGCAGTATTTT. This gives the protein CASSATGISTDTQYF.

The chain employs TRBV11-1 and TRBJ1-6; 9 nucleotides agree with TRBD1. Germline V gives CDR1 SGHAT, CDR2 FQDESV (reference sequence). The CDR3 has 15 residues. The V gene end was trimmed by 2 bases and the J gene end by 7 bases; junction bases not matched to a gene: 3. Here the CDR3 DNA reads TGTGCCAGCAGCTTAATTGGACAGGGGAATTCACCCCTCCACTTT. Protein: CASSLIGQGNSPLHF.

The rearrangement joins TRBV4-1 to TRBJ1-1; TRBD1 might be the D (5 bases). Looked up from germline, CDR1 is MGHRA and CDR2 is YSYEKL. The V end lost 0 bases, the J end lost 11 bases, and 19 bases lay between the germline ends. The CDR3 is made up of 15 amino acids. The CDR3 bases are TGCGCCAGCAGCCAAGATTGGGGCAAACGTACCGAGGCTTTCTTT. The encoded protein is CASSQDWGKRTEAFF.

This clone came up a few times. V gene TRBV19 combines with J gene TRBJ1-2; no definite D call. V lost 5 bases, J lost 6 bases, and 10 bases lay in between. There are 12 residues in the CDR3. CDR1 LNHDA and CDR2 SQIVND come from the germline V gene (reference sequence). The CDR3 reads CASSHVADGYTF. The CDR3 bases are TGTGCCAGTAGTCACGTGGCAGATGGCTACACCTTC.